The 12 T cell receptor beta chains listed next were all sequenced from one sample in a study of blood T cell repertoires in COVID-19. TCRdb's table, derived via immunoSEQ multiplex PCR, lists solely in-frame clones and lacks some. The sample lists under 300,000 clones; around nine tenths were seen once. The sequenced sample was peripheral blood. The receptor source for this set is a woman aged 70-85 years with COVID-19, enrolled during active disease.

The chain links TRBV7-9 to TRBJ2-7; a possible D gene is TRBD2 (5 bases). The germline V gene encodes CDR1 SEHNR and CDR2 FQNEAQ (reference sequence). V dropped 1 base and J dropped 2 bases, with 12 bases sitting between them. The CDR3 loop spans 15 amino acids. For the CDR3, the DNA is TGTGCCAGCAGCTTAGGGGGAACTAGAGCCTACGAGCAGTACTTC. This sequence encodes CASSLGGTRAYEQYF. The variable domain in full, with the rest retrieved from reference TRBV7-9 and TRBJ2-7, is DTGVSQNPRHKITKRGQNVTFRCDPISEHNRLYWYRQTLGQGPEFLTYFQNEAQLEKSRLLSDRFSAERPKGSFSTLEIQRTEQGDSAMYLCASSLGGTRAYEQYFGPGTRLTVT.

DNA for the CDR3: TGCAGCGTTGAAGAGTGGACAGGGGGACTAGCCAAAAACATTCAGTACTTC. Translation gives CSVEEWTGGLAKNIQYF. V is TRBV29-1 and J is TRBJ2-4, with 10 positions matching TRBD1. The CDR3 is 17 amino acids. After removal of 0 bases from V and 0 bases from J, the junction contained 5 bases not matched to a gene. Germline CDR1 is SQVTM and CDR2 is ANQGSEA.

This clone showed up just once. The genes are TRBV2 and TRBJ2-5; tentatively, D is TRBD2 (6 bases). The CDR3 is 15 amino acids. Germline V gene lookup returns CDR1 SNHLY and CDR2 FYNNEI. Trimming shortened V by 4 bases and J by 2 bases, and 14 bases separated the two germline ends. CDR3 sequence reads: CASSGGLPLQETQYF. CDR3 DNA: TGTGCCAGCAGTGGGGGACTGCCTTTACAAGAGACCCAGTACTTC.

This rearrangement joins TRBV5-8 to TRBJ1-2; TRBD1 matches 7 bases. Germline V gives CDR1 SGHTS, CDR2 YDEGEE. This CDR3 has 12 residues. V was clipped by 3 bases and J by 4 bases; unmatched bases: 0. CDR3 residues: CASSWDSYGYTF. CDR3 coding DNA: TGTGCCAGCAGCTGGGACAGCTATGGCTACACCTTC.

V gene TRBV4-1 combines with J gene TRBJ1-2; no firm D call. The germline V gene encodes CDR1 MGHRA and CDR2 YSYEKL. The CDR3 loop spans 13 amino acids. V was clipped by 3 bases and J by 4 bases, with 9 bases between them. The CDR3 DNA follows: TGCGCCAGCAGCCACGTGACGGGCTATGGCTACACCTTC. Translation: CASSHVTGYGYTF.

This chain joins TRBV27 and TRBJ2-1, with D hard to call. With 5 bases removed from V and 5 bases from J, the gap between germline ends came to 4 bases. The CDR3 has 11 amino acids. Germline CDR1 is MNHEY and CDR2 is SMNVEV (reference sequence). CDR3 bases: TGTGCCAGCAGTCTTAACAATGAGCAGTTCTTC. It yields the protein CASSLNNEQFF.

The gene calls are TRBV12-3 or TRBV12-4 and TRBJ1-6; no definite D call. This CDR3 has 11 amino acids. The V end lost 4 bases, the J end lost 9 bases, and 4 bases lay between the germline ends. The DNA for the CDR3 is TGTGCCAGCAGTTATCGTTCACCCCTCCACTTT. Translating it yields CASSYRSPLHF.

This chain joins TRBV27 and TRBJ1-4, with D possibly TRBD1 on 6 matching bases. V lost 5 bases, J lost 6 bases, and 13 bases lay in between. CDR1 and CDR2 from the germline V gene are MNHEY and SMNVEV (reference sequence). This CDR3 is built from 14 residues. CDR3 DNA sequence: TGTGCCAGCAGTCCACCAGGACAGTATGAAAAACTGTTTTTT. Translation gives CASSPPGQYEKLFF. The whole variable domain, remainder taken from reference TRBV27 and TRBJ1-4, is EAQVTQNPRYLITVTGKKLTVTCSQNMNHEYMSWYRQDPGLGLRQIYYSMNVEVTDKGDVPEGYKVSRKEKRNFPLILESPSPNQTSLYFCASSPPGQYEKLFFGSGTQLSVL.

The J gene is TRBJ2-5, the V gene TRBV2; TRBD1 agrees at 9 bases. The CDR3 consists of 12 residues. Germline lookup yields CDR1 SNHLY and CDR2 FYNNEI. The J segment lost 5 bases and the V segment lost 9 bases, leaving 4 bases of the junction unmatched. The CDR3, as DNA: TGTGCCAGTACCGGGACAGGGGAGACCCAGTACTTC. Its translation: CASTGTGETQYF. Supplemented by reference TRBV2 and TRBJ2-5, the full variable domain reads EPEVTQTPSHQVTQMGQEVILRCVPISNHLYFYWYRQILGQKVEFLVSFYNNEISEKSEIFDDQFSVERPDGSNFTLKIRSTKLEDSAMYFCASTGTGETQYFGPGTRLLVL.

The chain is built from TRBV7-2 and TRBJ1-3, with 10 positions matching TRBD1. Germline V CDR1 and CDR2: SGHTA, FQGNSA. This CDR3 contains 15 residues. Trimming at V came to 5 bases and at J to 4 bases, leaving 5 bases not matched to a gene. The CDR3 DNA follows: TGTGCCAGCAGCACGGACAGGGGGGGAGGAAACACCATATATTTT. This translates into CASSTDRGGGNTIYF.

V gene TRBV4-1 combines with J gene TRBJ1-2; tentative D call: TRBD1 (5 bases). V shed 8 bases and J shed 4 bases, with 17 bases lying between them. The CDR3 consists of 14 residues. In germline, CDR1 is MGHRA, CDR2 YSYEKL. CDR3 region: CASALGQGTYGYTF. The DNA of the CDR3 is TGCGCCAGCGCATTAGGGCAGGGCACCTATGGCTACACCTTC.

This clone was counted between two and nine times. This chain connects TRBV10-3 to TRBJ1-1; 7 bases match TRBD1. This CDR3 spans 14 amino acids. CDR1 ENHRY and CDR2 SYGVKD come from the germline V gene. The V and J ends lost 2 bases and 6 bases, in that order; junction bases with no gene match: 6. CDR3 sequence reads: CAISEDRERPEAFF. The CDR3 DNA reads TGTGCCATCAGTGAGGACAGGGAGAGGCCTGAAGCTTTCTTT.